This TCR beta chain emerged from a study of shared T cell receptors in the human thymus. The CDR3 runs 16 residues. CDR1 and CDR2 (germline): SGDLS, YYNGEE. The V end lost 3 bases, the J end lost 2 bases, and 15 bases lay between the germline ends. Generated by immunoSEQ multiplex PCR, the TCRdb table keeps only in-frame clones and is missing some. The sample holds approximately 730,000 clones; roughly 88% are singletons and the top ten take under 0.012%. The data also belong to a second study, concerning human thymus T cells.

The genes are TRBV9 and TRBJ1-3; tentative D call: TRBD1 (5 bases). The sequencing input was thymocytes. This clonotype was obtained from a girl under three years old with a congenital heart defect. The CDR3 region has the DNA TGTGCCAGCAGCGGAGTCAGGGTTAATGCTGGAAACACCATATATTTT. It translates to CASSGVRVNAGNTIYF.